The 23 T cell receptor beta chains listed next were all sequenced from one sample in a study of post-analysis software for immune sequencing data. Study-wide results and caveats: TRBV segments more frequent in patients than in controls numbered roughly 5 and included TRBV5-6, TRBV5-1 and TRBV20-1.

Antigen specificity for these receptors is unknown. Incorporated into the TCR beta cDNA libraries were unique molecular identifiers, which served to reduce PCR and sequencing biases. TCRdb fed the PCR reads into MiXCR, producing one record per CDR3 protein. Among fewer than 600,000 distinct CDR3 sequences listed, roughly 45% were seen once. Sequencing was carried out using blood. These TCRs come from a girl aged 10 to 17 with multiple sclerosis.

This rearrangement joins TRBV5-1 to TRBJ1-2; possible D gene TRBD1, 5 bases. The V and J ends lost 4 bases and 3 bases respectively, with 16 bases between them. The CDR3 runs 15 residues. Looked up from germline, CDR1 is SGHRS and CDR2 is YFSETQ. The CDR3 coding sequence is TGCGCCAGCAGCCTACTTCAGGGAAATCACTATGGCTACACCTTC. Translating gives CASSLLQGNHYGYTF.

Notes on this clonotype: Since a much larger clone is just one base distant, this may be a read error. The CDR3 DNA follows: TGTGCCAGCAGCTTAACAGCCACAGATACGCAGTATTTT. As protein: CASSLTATDTQYF. The chain joins TRBV7-2 to TRBJ2-3; D remains ambiguous. Per germline, CDR1 SGHTA and CDR2 FQGNSA. V dropped 2 bases and J dropped 2 bases, with 5 bases sitting between them. The CDR3 spans 13 residues.

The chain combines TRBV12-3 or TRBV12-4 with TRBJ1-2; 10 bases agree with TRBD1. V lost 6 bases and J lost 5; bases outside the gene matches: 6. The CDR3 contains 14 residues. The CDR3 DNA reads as TGTGCCAGCAGCACGGACAGGGGGTATTATGGCTACACCTTC. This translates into CASSTDRGYYGYTF.

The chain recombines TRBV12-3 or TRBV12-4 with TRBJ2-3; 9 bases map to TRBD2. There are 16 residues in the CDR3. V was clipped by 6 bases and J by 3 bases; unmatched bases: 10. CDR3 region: CASSLSASGKTDTQYF. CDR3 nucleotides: TGTGCCAGCAGCTTGTCCGCTAGCGGGAAAACAGATACGCAGTATTTT.

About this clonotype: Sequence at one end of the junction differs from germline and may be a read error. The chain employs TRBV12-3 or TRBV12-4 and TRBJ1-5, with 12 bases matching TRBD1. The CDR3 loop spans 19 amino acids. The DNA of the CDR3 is TGTGCCAGCGGTTTAGCGCATAGGGACAGGGGGCAAGTCGATCAGCCCCAGCATTTT. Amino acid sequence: CASGLAHRDRGQVDQPQHF.

CDR3: CASSESLGLAENEQFF. The CDR3 DNA sequence: TGCGCCAGCAGTGAGTCATTAGGGCTAGCGGAGAATGAGCAGTTCTTC. The V call is TRBV10-1, the J call TRBJ2-1; 7 bases align to TRBD2. Germline V CDR1 and CDR2: WNHNN, SYGVQD (reference sequence). The CDR3 has 16 residues. After removal of 0 bases from V and 7 bases from J, the junction contained 9 bases not matched to a gene.

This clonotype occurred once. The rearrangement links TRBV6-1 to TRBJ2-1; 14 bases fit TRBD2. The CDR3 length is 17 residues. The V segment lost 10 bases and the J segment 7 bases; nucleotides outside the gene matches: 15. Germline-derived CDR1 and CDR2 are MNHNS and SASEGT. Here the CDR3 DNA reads TGTGCCAACACCCGGCGGGGACTAGCGGGAGTGTGGAATGAGCAGTTCTTC. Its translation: CANTRRGLAGVWNEQFF.

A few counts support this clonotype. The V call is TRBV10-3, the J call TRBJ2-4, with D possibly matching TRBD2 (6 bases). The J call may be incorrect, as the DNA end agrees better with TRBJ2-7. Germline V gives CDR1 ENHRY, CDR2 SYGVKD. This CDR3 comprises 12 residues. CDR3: CAISAGEVEQYF. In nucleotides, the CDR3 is TGTGCCATCAGTGCGGGGGAAGTCGAGCAGTACTTC.

The CDR3 protein is CASSPTSGTYTDTQYF. CDR3 nucleotide sequence: TGTGCCAGCAGCCCAACTAGCGGAACTTACACAGATACGCAGTATTTT. The rearrangement links TRBV7-2 to TRBJ2-3; 8 bases fit TRBD2. Germline CDR1 is SGHTA and CDR2 is FQGNSA. With 5 bases clipped from V and 2 bases from J, the junction kept 9 bases outside the gene matches. This CDR3 region has 16 residues. The full variable domain, rest sourced from reference TRBV7-2 and TRBJ2-3, is GAGVSQSPSNKVTEKGKDVELRCDPISGHTALYWYRQSLGQGLEFLIYFQGNSAPDKSGLPSDRFSAERTGGSVSTLTIQRTQQEDSAVYLCASSPTSGTYTDTQYFGPGTRLTVL.

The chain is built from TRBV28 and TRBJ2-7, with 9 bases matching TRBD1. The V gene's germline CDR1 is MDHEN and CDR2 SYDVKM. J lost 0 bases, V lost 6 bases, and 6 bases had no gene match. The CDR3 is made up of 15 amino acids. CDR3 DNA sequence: TGTGCCAGCAGGGGACCGGGACAGGGCTCCTACGAGCAGTACTTC. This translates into CASRGPGQGSYEQYF.

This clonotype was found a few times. The CDR3 sequence is CSARDESGDYSYEQYF. In nucleotides, the CDR3 is TGCAGTGCTAGAGATGAAAGCGGAGACTACTCCTACGAGCAGTACTTC. This chain links TRBV20-1 with TRBJ2-7, with a weak D call TRBD2 (5 bases). Per germline, CDR1 DFQATT and CDR2 SNEGSKA (reference sequence). This CDR3 comprises 16 residues. Trimming stripped 0 bases from V and 0 bases from J, with 15 bases between.

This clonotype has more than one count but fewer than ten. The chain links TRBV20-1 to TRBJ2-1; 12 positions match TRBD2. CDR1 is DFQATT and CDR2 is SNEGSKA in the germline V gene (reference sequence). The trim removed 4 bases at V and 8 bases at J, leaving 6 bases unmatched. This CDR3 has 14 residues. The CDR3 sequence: CSAIGLAGRDEQFF. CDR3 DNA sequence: TGCAGTGCTATAGGACTAGCGGGACGGGATGAGCAGTTCTTC.

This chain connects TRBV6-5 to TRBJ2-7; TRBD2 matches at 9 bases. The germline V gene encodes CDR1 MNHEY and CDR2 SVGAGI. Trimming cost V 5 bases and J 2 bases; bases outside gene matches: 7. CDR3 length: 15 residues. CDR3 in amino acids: CASSPGLALTYEQYF. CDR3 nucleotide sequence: TGTGCCAGCAGTCCGGGACTAGCTCTAACCTACGAGCAGTACTTC.

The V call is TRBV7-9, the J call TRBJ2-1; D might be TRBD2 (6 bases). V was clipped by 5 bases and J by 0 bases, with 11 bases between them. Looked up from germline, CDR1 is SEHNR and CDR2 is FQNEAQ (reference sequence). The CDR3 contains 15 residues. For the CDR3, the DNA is TGTGCCAGCAGCCGAAGCGGGCCCTCCTACAATGAGCAGTTCTTC. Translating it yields CASSRSGPSYNEQFF.

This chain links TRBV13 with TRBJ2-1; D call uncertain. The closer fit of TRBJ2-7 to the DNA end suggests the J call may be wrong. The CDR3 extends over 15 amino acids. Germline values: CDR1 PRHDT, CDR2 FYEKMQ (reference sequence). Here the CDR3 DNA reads TGTGCCAGCAGCTTATACGTGGCCGGAGATTACGAGCAGTACTTC. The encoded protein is CASSLYVAGDYEQYF.

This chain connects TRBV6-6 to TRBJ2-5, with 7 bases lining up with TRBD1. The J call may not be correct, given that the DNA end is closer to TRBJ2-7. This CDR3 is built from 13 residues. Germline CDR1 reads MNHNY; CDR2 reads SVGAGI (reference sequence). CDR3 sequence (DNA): TGTGCCAGCTCTACAGGGGATCTTGACGAGCAGTACTTC. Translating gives CASSTGDLDEQYF.

The CDR3 coding sequence is TGCAGTGCCTTGGGGGCGGGGGACGGCTACGAGCAGTACTTC. Its translation: CSALGAGDGYEQYF. This chain links TRBV20-1 with TRBJ2-7; D is possibly TRBD2 (7 bases). CDR1 is DFQATT, CDR2 SNEGSKA, per germline (reference sequence). The CDR3 has 14 amino acids. V lost 6 bases and J 3 bases, leaving 18 bases between the germline ends.

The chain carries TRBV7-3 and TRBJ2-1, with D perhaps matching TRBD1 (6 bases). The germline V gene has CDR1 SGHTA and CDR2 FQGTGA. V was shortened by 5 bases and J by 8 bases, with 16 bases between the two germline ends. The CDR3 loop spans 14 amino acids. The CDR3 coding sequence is TGTGCCAGCAGCAGGGACATAGGGTTCCATGAGCAGTTCTTC. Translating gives CASSRDIGFHEQFF.

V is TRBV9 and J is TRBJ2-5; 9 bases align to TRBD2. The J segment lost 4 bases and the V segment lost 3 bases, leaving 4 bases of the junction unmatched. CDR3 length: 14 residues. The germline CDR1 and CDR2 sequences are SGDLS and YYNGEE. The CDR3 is CASSGAGGGETQYF. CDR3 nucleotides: TGTGCCAGCAGCGGAGCGGGAGGAGGAGAGACCCAGTACTTC.

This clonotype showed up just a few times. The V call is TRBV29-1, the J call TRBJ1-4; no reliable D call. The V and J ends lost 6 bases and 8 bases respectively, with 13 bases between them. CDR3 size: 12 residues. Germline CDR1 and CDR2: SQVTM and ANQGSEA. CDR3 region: CSVRRTEEKLFF. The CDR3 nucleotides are TGCAGCGTCCGACGGACGGAAGAAAAACTGTTTTTT. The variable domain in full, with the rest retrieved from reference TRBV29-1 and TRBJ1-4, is SAVISQKPSRDICQRGTSLTIQCQVDSQVTMMFWYRQQPGQSLTLIATANQGSEATYESGFVIDKFPISRPNLTFSTLTVSNMSPEDSSIYLCSVRRTEEKLFFGSGTQLSVL.

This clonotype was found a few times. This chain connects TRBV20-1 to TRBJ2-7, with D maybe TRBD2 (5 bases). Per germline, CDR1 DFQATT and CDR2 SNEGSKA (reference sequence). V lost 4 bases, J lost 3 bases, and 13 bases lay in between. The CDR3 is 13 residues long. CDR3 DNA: TGCAGTGCTAATCCTAGCTCCGGCTACGAGCAGTACTTC. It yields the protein CSANPSSGYEQYF.

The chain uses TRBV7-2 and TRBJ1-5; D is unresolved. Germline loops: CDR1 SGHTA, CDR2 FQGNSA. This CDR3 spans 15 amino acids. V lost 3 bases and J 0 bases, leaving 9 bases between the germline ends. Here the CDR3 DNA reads TGTGCCAGCAGCTTGGGCAGGAGTAGCAATCAGCCCCAGCATTTT. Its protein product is CASSLGRSSNQPQHF.

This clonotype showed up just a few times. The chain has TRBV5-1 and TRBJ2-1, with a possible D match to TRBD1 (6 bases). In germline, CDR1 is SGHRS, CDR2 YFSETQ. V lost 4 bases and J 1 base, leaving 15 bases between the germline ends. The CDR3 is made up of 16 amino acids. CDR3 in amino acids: CASSPGAGVSYNEQFF. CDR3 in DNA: TGCGCCAGCAGCCCTGGGGCAGGGGTGTCCTACAATGAGCAGTTCTTC.